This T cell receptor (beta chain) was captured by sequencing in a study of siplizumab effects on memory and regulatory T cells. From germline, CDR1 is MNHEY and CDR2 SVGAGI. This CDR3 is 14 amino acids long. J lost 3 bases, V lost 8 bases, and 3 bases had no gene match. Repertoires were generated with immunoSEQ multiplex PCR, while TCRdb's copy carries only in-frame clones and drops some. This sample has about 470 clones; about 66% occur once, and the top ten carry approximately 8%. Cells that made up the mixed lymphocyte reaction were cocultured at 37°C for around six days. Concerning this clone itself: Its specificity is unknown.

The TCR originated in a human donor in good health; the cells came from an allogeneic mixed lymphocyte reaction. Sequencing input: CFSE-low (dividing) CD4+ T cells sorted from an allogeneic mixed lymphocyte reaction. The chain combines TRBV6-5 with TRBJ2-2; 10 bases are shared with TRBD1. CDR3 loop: CASPGTGDTGELFF. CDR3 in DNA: TGTGCCAGCCCCGGGACAGGGGACACCGGGGAGCTGTTTTTT.